This paragraph reports one T cell receptor beta chain. Antigen: not known. These data originate in a study of T cells in Graves' hyperthyroidism and ophthalmopathy. Study-level results: Ophthalmopathy prediction by the model preceded onset by a median approximately six months. Ophthalmopathy cases were set apart from stable hyperthyroidism by a 13 V-J model. Most thyroid clonotypes that were expanded above 0.001 also turned up in blood.

For the diagnoses, clinical symptoms, serum thyroxine and TRAb, thyroid ultrasound and orbital computed tomography were used. Amplified regions were TCR beta CDR3 sequences from RNA transcripts. First-round RT-PCR of the TCR CDR3 relied on the HTBI primer set. Via MiXCR, TCRdb re-called the multiplex PCR reads, giving one row per CDR3 protein. The table includes approximately 510,000 distinct CDR3 sequences, roughly 45% detected once. The CDR3 covers 13 residues. The germline CDR1 and CDR2 sequences are KGHSY and FQNENV. V lost 10 bases to trimming and J lost 4 bases, with 14 bases between them. Sequencing was done on a sample of peripheral blood or thyroid tissue (not recorded which). The chain joins TRBV16 to TRBJ1-5, with D possibly matching TRBD1 (5 bases). The sequence derives from an adult woman with Graves' disease, either hyperthyroidism or ophthalmopathy (not recorded which). The CDR3 region has the DNA TGTGCCACCAGGGCGGATGCAAATCAGCCCCAGCATTTT. The encoded protein is CATRADANQPQHF.